There are a few counts of the clone carrying this T cell receptor (beta chain). The antigen remains unidentified. Its ends do not fully match the called genes, so a read error is possible. Germline loops: CDR1 SQVTM, CDR2 ANQGSEA. This CDR3 has 12 amino acids. This record belongs to a study of cytomegalovirus exposure and HLA in healthy donors. Across the study: Inside one of the first data releases sat 85 million or so unique TCRs taken from HLA-typed donors.

The study's findings and limits: Later analysis identified a missense DCLRE1C variant that was linked to TCR beta V- and J-gene trimming.

The PCR used 60 Vbeta and 13 Jbeta primers. Using immunoSEQ multiplex PCR, the repertoire was profiled, and TCRdb retains in-frame clones only, with some absent. The repertoire holds 150,000 or so clones, less than 80% seen once, with 2% to 2.5% in the top ten. The sequencing sample was made of PBMCs. This receptor was obtained from a man aged 25-45 years in good health and CMV-seronegative. This chain links TRBV29-1 with TRBJ1-2, with TRBD1 matching 8 bases. The chain's CDR3 is CSAGDGAGGYPF. The CDR3 coding sequence is TGCAGTGCGGGGGACGGGGCAGGGGGCTACCCCTTC.